One T cell receptor (beta chain) is described in this entry. Its antigen is currently unknown. Time point of the sample: neoterminal ileum biopsy at postoperative endoscopy, about 6 months after surgery. Patients were adults with ileal or ileocolonic Crohn's disease needing resection. These data originate in a study of T cell repertoires in ileal Crohn's disease. About the study: Every patient was operated on for stricturing (around 61%) or penetrating (about 40%) complications. Postoperative therapy was given to about half: eleven to twelve thiopurines, about 19 anti-TNF agents. Findings and limits, study-wide: Postoperative endoscopy occurred within one year, median about 7.3 months.

Profiled with immunoSEQ multiplex PCR; TCRdb holds only in-frame clones, not every one. This table has more than 50,000 clones, roughly 91% appearing once. Trimming removed 6 bases at V and 3 bases at J, with 17 bases between. The germline V gene encodes CDR1 WNHNN and CDR2 SYGVQD (reference sequence). This CDR3 region has 15 residues. The sample comprised ileal tissue. This TCR was sampled from an adult with Crohn's disease. The chain is built from TRBV10-1 and TRBJ1-1, with D possibly TRBD1 on 5 matching bases. The CDR3 DNA follows: TGCGCCAGCAGGGGTAACAGGCCAAATGACACTGAAGCTTTCTTT. Protein sequence: CASRGNRPNDTEAFF.